Following are 13 T cell receptor beta chains from one sample sequenced in a study of cytomegalovirus exposure and HLA in healthy donors. Vbeta (60) and Jbeta (13) primers were used in the PCR. Assay used: immunoSEQ multiplex PCR; TCRdb lists only in-frame clones, some missing. The data hold about 140,000 clones, with roughly 77% observed a single time. The sample comprised PBMCs. The receptors were gathered from a man younger than 30 in good health and CMV-seropositive.

The chain recombines TRBV27 with TRBJ2-1; D is possibly TRBD1 (6 bases). Germline loops: CDR1 MNHEY, CDR2 SMNVEV (reference sequence). CDR3 length equals 16 residues. The ends were cut back, 5 bases at V and 4 bases at J, with 18 bases in the middle. Here the CDR3 reads CASSIHDQGSYNEQFF. As DNA, the CDR3 is TGTGCCAGCAGTATACACGACCAGGGGTCATACAATGAGCAGTTCTTC.

The gene calls are TRBV28 and TRBJ1-5; 9 nucleotides line up with TRBD1. This CDR3 spans 16 amino acids. With 5 bases clipped from V and 4 bases from J, the junction kept 9 bases outside the gene matches. The germline CDR1 and CDR2 sequences are MDHEN and SYDVKM. The CDR3 DNA sequence: TGTGCCAGCAGTCCCACCGGGACAGGGCTGAATCAGCCCCAGCATTTT. It is translated as CASSPTGTGLNQPQHF.

J is TRBJ2-7 and V is TRBV11-2; 9 nucleotides agree with TRBD1. V shed 6 bases and J 7 bases; nucleotides not matched to a gene: 10. CDR1 is SGHAT, CDR2 FQNNGV, per germline. This CDR3 is built from 14 residues. The CDR3 sequence: CASRGDRDGDEQYF. In DNA, the CDR3 is TGTGCCAGCAGGGGGGACAGGGACGGCGATGAGCAGTACTTC.

This clone has a single count. The chain recombines TRBV5-1 with TRBJ2-3, with a weak D call TRBD2 (6 bases). V was clipped by 0 bases and J by 2 bases, with 13 bases between them. Germline V lookup: CDR1 SGHRS, CDR2 YFSETQ. The CDR3 runs 16 residues. The CDR3 region has the DNA TGCGCCAGCAGCTTGGATGTCGGGGGAGTCACAGATACGCAGTATTTT. Its translation is CASSLDVGGVTDTQYF.

This rearrangement joins TRBV2 to TRBJ2-1; 15 nucleotides agree with TRBD2. Germline values: CDR1 SNHLY, CDR2 FYNNEI. The CDR3 runs 17 residues. The junction had 3 bases not matched to a gene; V was cut back by 6 bases and J by 0 bases. Written as DNA, the CDR3 is TGTGCCAGCAGCAAGGGACTAGCGGGAGGCTCCTACAATGAGCAGTTCTTC. The encoded protein is CASSKGLAGGSYNEQFF.

The chain has TRBV19 and TRBJ2-1; 9 nucleotides align to TRBD2. The ends lost 6 bases at V and 0 bases at J; junction bases unmatched: 3. Germline assignment: CDR1 LNHDA and CDR2 SQIVND (reference sequence). This CDR3 contains 15 residues. This CDR3 is CASSAGGASYNEQFF. The CDR3, as DNA: TGTGCCAGTAGCGCGGGGGGGGCCTCCTACAATGAGCAGTTCTTC. The complete variable domain, with remaining parts taken from reference TRBV19 and TRBJ2-1, reads DGGITQSPKYLFRKEGQNVTLSCEQNLNHDAMYWYRQDPGQGLRLIYYSQIVNDFQKGDIAEGYSVSREKKESFPLTVTSAQKNPTAFYLCASSAGGASYNEQFFGPGTRLTVL.

This clone was observed a handful of times. The chain couples TRBV6-5 to TRBJ2-3; D is perhaps TRBD2 (7 bases). The V end lost 5 bases, the J end lost 12 bases, and 15 bases lay between the germline ends. Germline assignment: CDR1 MNHEY and CDR2 SVGAGI. The CDR3 consists of 12 residues. The CDR3 sequence is CASSARGGGQYF. The CDR3 DNA reads TGTGCCAGCAGTGCTAGGGGGGGCGGCCAGTATTTT.

The rearrangement links TRBV7-2 to TRBJ2-3; 9 nucleotides match TRBD2. The CDR3 runs to 15 residues. Germline loops: CDR1 SGHTA, CDR2 FQGNSA. V gave up 6 bases and J gave up 1 base; unmatched junction bases: 5. The CDR3 here is CASRRGGSGTDTQYF. CDR3 DNA: TGTGCCAGCAGGCGGGGGGGGTCGGGCACAGATACGCAGTATTTT.

This clone was counted a few times. The CDR3 DNA follows: TGCAGTGCCTTTTCCAATGAGCAGTTCTTC. Translation: CSAFSNEQFF. The genes are TRBV20-1 and TRBJ2-1; D remains ambiguous. Looked up from germline, CDR1 is DFQATT and CDR2 is SNEGSKA (reference sequence). Between the trimmed V and J ends, which lost 6 bases and 6 bases, there was a span of 6 bases. The CDR3 spans 10 residues.

The chain links TRBV28 to TRBJ2-2; TRBD2 matches 11 bases. Germline V gene data show CDR1 as MDHEN and CDR2 as SYDVKM. Trimming at V came to 4 bases and at J to 5 bases, leaving 6 bases not matched to a gene. This CDR3 has 16 residues. The CDR3 reads CASSSPSGRRTGELFF. The CDR3 DNA follows: TGTGCCAGCAGTTCGCCTAGCGGGAGGAGAACCGGGGAGCTGTTTTTT.

The CDR3 region has the DNA TGCGCCAGCACGGAGCTAGCGGGAGGGACCGGGGAGCTGTTTTTT. The encoded protein is CASTELAGGTGELFF. V and J are TRBV5-1 and TRBJ2-2, with 12 bases fitting TRBD2. The ends lost 6 bases at V and 5 bases at J; junction bases unmatched: 5. The length of the CDR3 is 15 residues. Germline lookup yields CDR1 SGHRS and CDR2 YFSETQ.

V gene TRBV4-2 combines with J gene TRBJ2-2; a weak D match, TRBD1 (6 bases). CDR1 LGHNA and CDR2 YNFKEQ come from the germline V gene. V was clipped by 2 bases and J by 1 base, with 14 bases between them. The CDR3 is 17 amino acids. In nucleotides, the CDR3 is TGTGCCAGCAGCCAAACTACGACAGGAGTGAACACCGGGGAGCTGTTTTTT. Its protein is CASSQTTTGVNTGELFF.

The chain carries TRBV21-1 and TRBJ2-7; TRBD2, the table's D call, was not compared with the DNA. TRBV21-1 is noted as a pseudogene. This CDR3 contains 19 residues. CDR3 DNA: TGTGCCAGCAGCAAAGGGAGGAGGGTTCTAGCGGGAGCCTGCTACGAGCAGTACTTC. Its translation: CASSKGRRVLAGACYEQYF.